This T cell receptor (beta chain) originates from a study of cytomegalovirus exposure and HLA in healthy donors. V lost 1 base and J lost 5, with 9 bases in between. The CDR3 covers 15 residues. CDR1 is ENHRY and CDR2 is SYGVKD in the germline V gene. It was with 60 Vbeta and 13 Jbeta primers that the PCR ran. The data were produced by immunoSEQ multiplex PCR, yet TCRdb's version contains in-frame clones alone and is incomplete. There are about 180,000 clones in the sample; 65% to 80% occur only once, and about 2.5% lies in the top ten. Whole-study findings and limits: Being productive about 90% or about 30% of the time was typical of most TCR beta V segments in an earlier analysis. Upon later analysis, HLA-associated TCR beta chains proved more clonally expanded than other, equally common chains.

Healthy individuals who donated bone marrow served as the donors. Details on this clone: Its antigen remains unknown. Other DNA sequences in the sample encode the same CDR3.

The receptor comes from a woman aged 30 to 39 in good health and CMV-seropositive. Sequencing was done on a sample of PBMCs. The chain recombines TRBV10-3 with TRBJ1-6, with D uncertain. CDR3 coding DNA: TGTGCCATCAGTGAGTACACCGAACATAATTCACCCCTCCACTTT. As protein: CAISEYTEHNSPLHF.